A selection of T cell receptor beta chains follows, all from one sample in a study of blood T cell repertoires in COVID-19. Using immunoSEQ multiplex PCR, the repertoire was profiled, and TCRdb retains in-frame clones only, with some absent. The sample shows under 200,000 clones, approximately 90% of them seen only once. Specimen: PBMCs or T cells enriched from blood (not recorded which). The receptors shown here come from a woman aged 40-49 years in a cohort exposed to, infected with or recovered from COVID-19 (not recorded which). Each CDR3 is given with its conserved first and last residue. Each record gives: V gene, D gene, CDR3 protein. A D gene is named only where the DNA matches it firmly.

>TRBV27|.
CASSLSGGGGYGYTF
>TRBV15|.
CATSREAGENYGYTF
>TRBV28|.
CASSFIGRGRSTDTQYF
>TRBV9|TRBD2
CASSVNGRAEDTQYF
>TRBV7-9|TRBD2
CASSPPTRGSAYEQYF
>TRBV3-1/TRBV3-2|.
CASSFPEGDPAGVGYGYTF
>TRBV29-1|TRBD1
CSVGQGAPEAFF
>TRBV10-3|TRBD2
CAISKSRSGGRQETQYF
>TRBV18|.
CASSPGGSYNQPQHF
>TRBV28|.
CASIMNTEAFF
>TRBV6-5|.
CASSYSGGAGDTEAFF
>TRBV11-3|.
CASSTLRGTYEQYF
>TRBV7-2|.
CASSLVSGEHSYEQYF
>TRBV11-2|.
CASSLETGFVDEQFF
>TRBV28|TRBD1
CASSFPGTGGEKLFF
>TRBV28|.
CASSLGISGNTIYF
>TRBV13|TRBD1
CASQGQEAYPYNEQFF
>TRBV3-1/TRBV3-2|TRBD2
CASSHTYGGGRSTGELFF
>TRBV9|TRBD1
CASSPRTGITYEQYF
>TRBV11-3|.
CASSPRTLYEQYF
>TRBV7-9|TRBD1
CASSLGPGQGSTGELFF
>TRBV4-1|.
CASSQARADQPQHF
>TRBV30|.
CAWSVIDFATDTQYF
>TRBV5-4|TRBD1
CASSLEPGQGANYGYTF
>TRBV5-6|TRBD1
CASSLSTGYQPQHF
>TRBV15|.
CATSRDKHTEAFF
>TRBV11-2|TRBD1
CASSHQNRGSSYEQYF
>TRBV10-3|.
CVSLKDREQYF
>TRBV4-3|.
CASSQDGGPGDTQYF
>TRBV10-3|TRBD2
CAISDSGRAGNEQFF
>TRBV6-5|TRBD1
CASNLDRLNQPQHF
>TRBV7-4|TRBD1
CASSSRQGMGFMGTEAFF
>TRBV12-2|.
CASRIYLLEGTGRGTDTQYF
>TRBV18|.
CASSPGVVTEETQYF
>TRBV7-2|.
CASSLDMNTEAFF
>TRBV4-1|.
CASSQVGGEGNTIYF
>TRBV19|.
CASRTSGLSSGNTIYF
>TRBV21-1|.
CASRIDRGADNNQPQHF
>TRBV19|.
CASSIKGAGNQPQHF
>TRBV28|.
CASRTTGEAFF
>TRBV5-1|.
CASSGDFRGSPLHF
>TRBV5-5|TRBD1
CASSLAGTGVAQPQHF
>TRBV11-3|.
CASSSRGSNTGELFF
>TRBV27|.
CASNSGRSYEQYF
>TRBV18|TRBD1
CASSPGTATDTQYF
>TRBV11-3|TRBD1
CASSSRDRGRNQPQHF
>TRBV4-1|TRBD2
CASSQGGGASGIREQYF
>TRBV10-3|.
CAISEWGQTERIGEQYF
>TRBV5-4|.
CASSLAGSGANVLTF
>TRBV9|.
CASSGGQSYNEKLFF
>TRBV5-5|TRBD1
CASSKTGDQPQHF
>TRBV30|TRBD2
CAWSVPHSGSSYEQYF